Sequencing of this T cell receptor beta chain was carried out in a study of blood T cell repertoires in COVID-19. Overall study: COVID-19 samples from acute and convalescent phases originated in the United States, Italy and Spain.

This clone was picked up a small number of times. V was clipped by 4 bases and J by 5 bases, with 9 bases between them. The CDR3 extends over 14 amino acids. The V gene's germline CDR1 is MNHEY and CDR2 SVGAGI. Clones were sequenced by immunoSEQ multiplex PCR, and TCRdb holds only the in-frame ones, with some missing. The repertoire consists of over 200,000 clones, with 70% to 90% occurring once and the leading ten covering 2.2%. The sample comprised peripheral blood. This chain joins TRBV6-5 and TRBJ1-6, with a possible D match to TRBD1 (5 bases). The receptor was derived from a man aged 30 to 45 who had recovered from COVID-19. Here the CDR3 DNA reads TGTGCCAGCAGTTGGGGCCGGAATAATTCACCCCTCCACTTT. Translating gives CASSWGRNNSPLHF.